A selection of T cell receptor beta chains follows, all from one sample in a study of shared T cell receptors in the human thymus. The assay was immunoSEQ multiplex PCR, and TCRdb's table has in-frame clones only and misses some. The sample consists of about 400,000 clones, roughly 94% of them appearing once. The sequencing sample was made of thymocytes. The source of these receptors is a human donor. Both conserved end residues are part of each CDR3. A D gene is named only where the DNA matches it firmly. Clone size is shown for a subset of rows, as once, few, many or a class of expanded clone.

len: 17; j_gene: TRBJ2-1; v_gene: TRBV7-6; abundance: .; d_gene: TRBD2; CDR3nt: TGTGCCAGCAGTATGATGCGGAGACTAGCGGATTACAATGAGCAGTTCTTC; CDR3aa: CASSMMRRLADYNEQFF
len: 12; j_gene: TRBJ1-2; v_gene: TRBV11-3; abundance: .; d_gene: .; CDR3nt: TGTGCCAGCAGCTCTAACGGCGGCTACTACACCTTC; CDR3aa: CASSSNGGYYTF
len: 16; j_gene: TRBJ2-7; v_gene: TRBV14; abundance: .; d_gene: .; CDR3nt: TGTGCCAGCAGCCAAGAGGGACCGGGACCCAAATACGAGCAGTACTTC; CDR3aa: CASSQEGPGPKYEQYF
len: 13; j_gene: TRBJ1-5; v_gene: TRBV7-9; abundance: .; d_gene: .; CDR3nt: TGTGCCAGCAGCTTAAAAGCGGATCAGCCCCAGCATTTT; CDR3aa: CASSLKADQPQHF
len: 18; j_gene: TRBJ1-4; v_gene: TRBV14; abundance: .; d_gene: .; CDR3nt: TGTGCCAGCAGCCAAGGCAGGCCCACGGGAGCAACTAATGAAAAACTGTTTTTT; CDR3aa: CASSQGRPTGATNEKLFF
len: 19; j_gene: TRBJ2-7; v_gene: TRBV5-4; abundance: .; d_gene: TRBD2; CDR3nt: TGTGCCAGCAGCTGGATACCGGGACTAGCCCTTATCCCGGACCACGAGCAGTACTTC; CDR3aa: CASSWIPGLALIPDHEQYF
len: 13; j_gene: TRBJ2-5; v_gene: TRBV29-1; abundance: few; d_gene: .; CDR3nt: TGCAGCGTTACTAAGGACGGCCAAGAGACCCAGTACTTC; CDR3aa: CSVTKDGQETQYF
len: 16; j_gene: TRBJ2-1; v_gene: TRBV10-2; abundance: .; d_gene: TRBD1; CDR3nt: TGCGCCAGCAGTGGCTGTCCAGGGGGCGAAATGGTCGAGCAGTTCTTC; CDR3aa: CASSGCPGGEMVEQFF
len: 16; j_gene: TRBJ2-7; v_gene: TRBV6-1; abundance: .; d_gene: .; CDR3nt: TGTGCCAGCAGTGTTTTTGCAGGGTGGGGTTCCTACGAGCAGTACTTC; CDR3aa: CASSVFAGWGSYEQYF
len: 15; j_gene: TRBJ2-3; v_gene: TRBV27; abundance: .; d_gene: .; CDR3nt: TGTGCCAGCTCCGGAGGGAGCTTGGGCACAGATACGCAGTATTTT; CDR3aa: CASSGGSLGTDTQYF
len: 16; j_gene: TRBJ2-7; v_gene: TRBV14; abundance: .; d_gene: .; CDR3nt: TGTGCCAGCAGCCAAGATGTGCAGGTTGGGCACTACGAGCAGTACTTC; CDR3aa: CASSQDVQVGHYEQYF
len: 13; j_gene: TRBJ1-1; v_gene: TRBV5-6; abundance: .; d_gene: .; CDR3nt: TGTGCCAGCATCCGACAGACGAGAACTGAAGCTTTCTTT; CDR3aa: CASIRQTRTEAFF
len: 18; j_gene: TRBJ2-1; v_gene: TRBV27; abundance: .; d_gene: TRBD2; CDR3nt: TGTGCCAGCAGTTCCGGACCCTATAGCGGGAGCTCCTACAATGAGCAGTTCTTC; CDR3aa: CASSSGPYSGSSYNEQFF
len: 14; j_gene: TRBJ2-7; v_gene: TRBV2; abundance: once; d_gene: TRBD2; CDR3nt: TGTGCCAGCGTCGATAGCGGGGACCACTACGAGCAGTACTTC; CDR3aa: CASVDSGDHYEQYF
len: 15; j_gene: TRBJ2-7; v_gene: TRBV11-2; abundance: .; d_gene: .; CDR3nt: TGTGCCAGCAGCTTAGATTTCAGGACTACCTACGAGCAGTACTTC; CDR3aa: CASSLDFRTTYEQYF
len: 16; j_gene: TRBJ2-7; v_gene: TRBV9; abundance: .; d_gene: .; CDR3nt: TGTGCCAGCAGCCCACGACAGGGAGCGGGAGTCTACGAGCAGTACTTC; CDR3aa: CASSPRQGAGVYEQYF
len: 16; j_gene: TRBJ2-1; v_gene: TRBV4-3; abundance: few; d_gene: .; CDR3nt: TGCGCCAGCAGCCAATTGACTAGGTGTTTCGTCAGGGAGCAGTTCTTC; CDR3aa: CASSQLTRCFVREQFF
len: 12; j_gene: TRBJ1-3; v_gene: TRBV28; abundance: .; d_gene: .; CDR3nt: TGTGCCAGTTCAGGGACTGGAAACACCATATATTTT; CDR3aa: CASSGTGNTIYF
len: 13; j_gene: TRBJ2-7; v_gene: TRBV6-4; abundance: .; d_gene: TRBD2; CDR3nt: TGTGCCAGCAGCGGGACTAGCGGCTACGAGCAGTACTTC; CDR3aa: CASSGTSGYEQYF
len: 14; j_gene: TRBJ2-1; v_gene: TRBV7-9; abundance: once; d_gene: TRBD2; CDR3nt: TGTGCCAGCAGGGTAGCGGGAGCCCACAATGAGCAGTTCTTC; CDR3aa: CASRVAGAHNEQFF
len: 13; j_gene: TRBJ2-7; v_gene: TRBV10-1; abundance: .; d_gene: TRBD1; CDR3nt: TGCGCCAGCGGACCGGGACAGCCCTACGAGCAGTACTTC; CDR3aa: CASGPGQPYEQYF
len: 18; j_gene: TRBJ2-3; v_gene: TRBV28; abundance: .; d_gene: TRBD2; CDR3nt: TGTGCCAGCAGTGCAACTAGCGGGAAAACGACGAGCACAGATACGCAGTATTTT; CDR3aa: CASSATSGKTTSTDTQYF
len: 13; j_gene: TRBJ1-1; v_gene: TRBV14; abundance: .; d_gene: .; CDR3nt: TGTGCCACCAAGGGGACATCGAACACTGAAGCTTTCTTT; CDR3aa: CATKGTSNTEAFF
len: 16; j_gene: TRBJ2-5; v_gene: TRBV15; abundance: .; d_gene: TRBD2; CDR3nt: TGTGCCACCAGCATGGGACTAGCGGGAGGGAAAGAGACCCAGTACTTC; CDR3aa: CATSMGLAGGKETQYF
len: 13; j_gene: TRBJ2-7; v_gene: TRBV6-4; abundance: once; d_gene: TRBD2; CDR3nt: TGTGCCAGCAGTGCCTTAGCGGGAGACGAGCAGTACTTC; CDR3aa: CASSALAGDEQYF
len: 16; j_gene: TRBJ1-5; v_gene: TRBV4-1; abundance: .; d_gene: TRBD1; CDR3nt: TGCGCCAGCAGCCAAGACCGGACAGGAGGCAATCAGCCCCAGCATTTT; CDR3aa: CASSQDRTGGNQPQHF
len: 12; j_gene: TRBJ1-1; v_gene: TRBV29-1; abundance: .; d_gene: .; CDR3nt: TGCAGCGTTGAGACTCAGAACACTGAAGCTTTCTTT; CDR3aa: CSVETQNTEAFF
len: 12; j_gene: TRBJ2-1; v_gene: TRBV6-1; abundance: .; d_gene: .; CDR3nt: TGTGCCAGCAGTGATGCGGGCCATGAGCAGTTCTTC; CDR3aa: CASSDAGHEQFF
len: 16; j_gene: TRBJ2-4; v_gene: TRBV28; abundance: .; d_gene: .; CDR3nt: TGTGCCAGCACCCCATGGAACAGGCTAGCCAAAAACATTCAGTACTTC; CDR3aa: CASTPWNRLAKNIQYF
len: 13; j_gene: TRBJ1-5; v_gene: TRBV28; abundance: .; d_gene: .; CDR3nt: TGTGCCACCTGGAGGGGCAATAATCAGCCCCAGCATTTT; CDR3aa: CATWRGNNQPQHF
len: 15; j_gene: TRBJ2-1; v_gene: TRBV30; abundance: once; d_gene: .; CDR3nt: TGTGCCTGGAGTGTACGGGGTGTAAGGTACAATGAGCAGTTCTTC; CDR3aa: CAWSVRGVRYNEQFF
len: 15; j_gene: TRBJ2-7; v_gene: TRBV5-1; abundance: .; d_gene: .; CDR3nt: TGCGCCAGCAGCTTGGGGGCAGGGTCCGAATACGAGCAGTACTTC; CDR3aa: CASSLGAGSEYEQYF
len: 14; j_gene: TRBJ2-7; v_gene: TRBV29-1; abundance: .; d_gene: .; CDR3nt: TGCAGCGTTGAGGCGCAGGCTGGGTCCTACGAGCAGTACTTC; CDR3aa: CSVEAQAGSYEQYF
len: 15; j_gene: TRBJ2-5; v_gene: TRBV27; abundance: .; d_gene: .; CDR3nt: TGTGCCAGCAGAAGGGGGCGGGAGGTCCAAGAGACCCAGTACTTC; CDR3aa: CASRRGREVQETQYF
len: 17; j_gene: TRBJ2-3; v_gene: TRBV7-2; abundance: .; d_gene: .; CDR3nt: TGTGCCAGCAAACGAAGCGGAAACTCCCGTAGCACAGATACGCAGTATTTT; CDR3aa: CASKRSGNSRSTDTQYF
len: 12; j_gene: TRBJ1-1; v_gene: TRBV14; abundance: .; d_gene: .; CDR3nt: TGTGCCAGCAGCCAAGGGGGGACTGAAGCTTTCTTT; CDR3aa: CASSQGGTEAFF
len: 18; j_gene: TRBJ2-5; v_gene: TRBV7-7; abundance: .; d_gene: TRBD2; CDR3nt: TGTGCCAGCAGCTTAGAGGGGACTAGCGGGAATGGTCACGAGACCCAGTACTTC; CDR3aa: CASSLEGTSGNGHETQYF
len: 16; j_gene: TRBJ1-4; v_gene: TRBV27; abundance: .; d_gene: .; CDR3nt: TGTGCCAGCAGTTTAATACCCGGGATGACTTATGAAAAACTGTTTTTT; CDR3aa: CASSLIPGMTYEKLFF
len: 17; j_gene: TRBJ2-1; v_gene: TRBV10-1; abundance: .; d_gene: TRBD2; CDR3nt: TGCGCCAGCAGTGTGGAGACTAGCGGGAGGAAGTACAATGAGCAGTTCTTC; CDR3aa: CASSVETSGRKYNEQFF
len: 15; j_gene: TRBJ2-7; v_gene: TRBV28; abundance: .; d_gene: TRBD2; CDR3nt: TGTGCCAGCAGTTTATGGGCTAGCGGGAGTAGGGAGCAGTACTTC; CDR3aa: CASSLWASGSREQYF
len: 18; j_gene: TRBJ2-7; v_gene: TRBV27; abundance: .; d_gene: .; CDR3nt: TGTGCCAGCAGGACCTCCAGGGGCAGGGAAGCTCCTAATTACGAGCAGTACTTC; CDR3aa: CASRTSRGREAPNYEQYF
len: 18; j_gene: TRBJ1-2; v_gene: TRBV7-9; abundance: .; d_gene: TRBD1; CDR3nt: TGTGCCAGCAGCTTAGAGGGGAGCCGGGACAGGGGGAACTATGGCTACACCTTC; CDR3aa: CASSLEGSRDRGNYGYTF
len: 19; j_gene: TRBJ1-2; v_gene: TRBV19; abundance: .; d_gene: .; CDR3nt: TGTGCCAGTAGTACGCCCCGCACCGAGGGTTCATTGAAACCACATGGCTACACCTTC; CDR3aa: CASSTPRTEGSLKPHGYTF
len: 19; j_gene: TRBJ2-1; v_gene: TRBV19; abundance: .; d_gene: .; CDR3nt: TGTGCCAGTAGTAACAGGAATACACGGGCACGGAGCTCCTACAATGAGCAGTTCTTC; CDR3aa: CASSNRNTRARSSYNEQFF
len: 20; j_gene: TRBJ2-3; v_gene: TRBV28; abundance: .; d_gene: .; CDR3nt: TGTGCCAGCAGTTTATGGATAGGAGGGGATATATCCTCTAGCACAGATACGCAGTATTTT; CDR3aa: CASSLWIGGDISSSTDTQYF
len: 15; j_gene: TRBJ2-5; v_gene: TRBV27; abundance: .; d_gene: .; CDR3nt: TGTGCCAGCAGTCCCCGGAGAGACCACGGGGAGACCCAGTACTTC; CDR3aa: CASSPRRDHGETQYF
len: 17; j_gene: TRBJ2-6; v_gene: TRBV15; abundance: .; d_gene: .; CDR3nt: TGTGCCACCAGCAGAGGAAGGGCCCAGTCTGGGGCCAACGTCCTGACTTTC; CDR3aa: CATSRGRAQSGANVLTF
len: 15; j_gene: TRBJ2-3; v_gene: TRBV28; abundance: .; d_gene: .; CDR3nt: TGTGCCAGCAGCGCCGCGGCAGCGCAGACAGATACGCAGTATTTT; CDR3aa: CASSAAAAQTDTQYF
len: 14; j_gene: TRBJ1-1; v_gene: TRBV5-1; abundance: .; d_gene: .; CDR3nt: TGCGCCAGCACCCTTATCCCCCCGGGCACTGAAGCTTTCTTT; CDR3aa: CASTLIPPGTEAFF
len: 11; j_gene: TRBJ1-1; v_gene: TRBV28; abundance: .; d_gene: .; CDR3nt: TGTGCCAGCAGTTTGGGCACTGAAGCTTTCTTT; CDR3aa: CASSLGTEAFF
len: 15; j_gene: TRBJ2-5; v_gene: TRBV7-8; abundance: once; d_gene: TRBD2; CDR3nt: TGTGCCAGCAGCCCTAGCGGGGGGGCCGGAGAGACCCAGTACTTC; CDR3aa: CASSPSGGAGETQYF
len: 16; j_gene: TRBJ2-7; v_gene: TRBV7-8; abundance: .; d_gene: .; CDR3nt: TGTGCCAGCAGCTTAGGCTATCCAGGGGCGGAATACGAGCAGTACTTC; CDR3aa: CASSLGYPGAEYEQYF
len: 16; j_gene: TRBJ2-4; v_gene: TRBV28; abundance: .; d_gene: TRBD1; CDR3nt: TGTGCCACCGATTACCCAGGGGGTCTAGCCAAAAACATTCAGTACTTC; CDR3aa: CATDYPGGLAKNIQYF